A single sample gave rise to the 19 T cell receptor beta chains below, sequenced in a study of T cells after yellow fever vaccination. MiXCR was run by TCRdb on the 5' RACE reads, yielding one entry per CDR3 protein. The sample consists of 25,000 to 35,000 distinct CDR3 sequences, around 4.6% of them appearing once. Sequenced material: CD8+ T cells sorted from PBMCs, taken 10 days after the yellow fever booster vaccination. The receptors shown here come from a young man who received the YFV17D yellow fever vaccine.

This clonotype occurred many times. The chain couples TRBV4-3 to TRBJ2-1; D not certain. Trimming pared 1 base from V and 8 bases from J, leaving 9 bases between. CDR3 size: 13 residues. Looked up from germline, CDR1 is LGHNA and CDR2 is YSLEER. Here the CDR3 reads CASSQGVEDEQFF. The CDR3 DNA reads as TGCGCCAGCAGCCAAGGTGTCGAGGATGAGCAGTTCTTC.

This clonotype was observed at least ten times. DNA for the CDR3: TGTGCCACCAGCCCCGGGTGGGGCCAGATGGCGCAGTATTTT. This gives the protein CATSPGWGQMAQYF. The chain couples TRBV15 to TRBJ2-3, with D maybe TRBD1 (5 bases). V was trimmed by 5 bases and J by 10 bases, leaving 19 bases between them. The CDR3 is 14 amino acids. CDR1 and CDR2 (germline): LNHNV, YYDKDF (reference sequence).

The rearrangement joins TRBV6-5 to TRBJ2-7; D is ambiguous. The ends were cut back, 8 bases at V and 3 bases at J, with 11 bases in the middle. Looked up from germline, CDR1 is MNHEY and CDR2 is SVGAGI. This CDR3 is 12 amino acids long. CDR3 nucleotide sequence: TGTGCCAGCTGGGGATTAGACTACGAGCAGTACTTC. Encoded protein: CASWGLDYEQYF.

This clonotype appeared many times. This rearrangement joins TRBV7-9 to TRBJ2-7; the D gene is possibly TRBD2 (6 bases). V dropped 5 bases and J dropped 3 bases, with 8 bases sitting between them. Germline V gives CDR1 SEHNR, CDR2 FQNEAQ (reference sequence). The CDR3 has 12 residues. CDR3 loop: CASSLSGYEQYF. DNA for the CDR3: TGTGCCAGCAGCCTTAGCGGCTACGAGCAGTACTTC.

This clonotype was seen ten or more times. The chain's CDR3 is CASSVSSGTGILYEQYF. DNA of the CDR3: TGTGCCAGCAGCGTCTCCTCCGGGACAGGAATTCTCTACGAGCAGTACTTC. The chain is built from TRBV11-2 and TRBJ2-7; the match to TRBD1 covers 8 bases. With 5 bases clipped from V and 3 bases from J, the junction kept 15 bases outside the gene matches. The germline CDR1 and CDR2 sequences are SGHAT and FQNNGV. The CDR3 has 17 amino acids.

This clonotype was counted at least ten times. This rearrangement joins TRBV2 to TRBJ2-7, with D possibly matching TRBD2 (6 bases). V lost 2 bases and J lost 6, with 11 bases in between. CDR3 size: 13 residues. The germline gives CDR1 SNHLY, CDR2 FYNNEI. CDR3 coding DNA: TGTGCCAGCAGTGAAATTTATAGCGGCGAGCAGTACTTC. Encoded protein: CASSEIYSGEQYF.

This clonotype was observed at least ten times. The chain's CDR3 is CASSLFRDEQYF. The CDR3, as DNA: TGTGCCAGCAGCTTATTCAGGGACGAGCAGTACTTC. The V and J genes are TRBV7-9 and TRBJ2-7; possible D gene TRBD1, 5 bases. Trimming left V 2 bases short and J 5 bases short, with 7 bases between. The germline CDR1 and CDR2 sequences are SEHNR and FQNEAQ (reference sequence). CDR3 length equals 12 residues.

This clonotype was observed at least ten times. The rearrangement links TRBV11-1 to TRBJ2-5; 7 bases fit TRBD2. V was pared by 5 bases and J by 5 bases, with 11 bases of the junction left unmatched. Germline V gene lookup returns CDR1 SGHAT and CDR2 FQDESV (reference sequence). The CDR3 sequence is 15 residues long. CDR3 region: CASSIERGASETQYF. CDR3 bases: TGTGCCAGCAGCATCGAGCGGGGAGCGTCGGAGACCCAGTACTTC. The whole variable domain, remainder taken from reference TRBV11-1 and TRBJ2-5, is EAEVAQSPRYKITEKSQAVAFWCDPISGHATLYWYRQILGQGPELLVQFQDESVVDDSQLPKDRFSAERLKGVDSTLKIQPAELGDSAMYLCASSIERGASETQYFGPGTRLLVL.

This clonotype was observed at least ten times. The chain links TRBV25-1 to TRBJ2-7; no clear D. The CDR3 is made up of 13 amino acids. Trimming cost V 0 bases and J 5 bases, with 8 bases left between them. Germline V gene sequence: CDR1 MGHDK, CDR2 SYGVNS. CDR3 in DNA: TGTGCCAGCAGTGAATATTTTCCTGACGAGCAGTACTTC. Translation gives CASSEYFPDEQYF.

This clonotype occurred many times. The chain uses TRBV6-5 and TRBJ2-7; D may be TRBD2 (5 bases). The germline V gene encodes CDR1 MNHEY and CDR2 SVGAGI. This CDR3 spans 14 amino acids. Trimming took off 7 bases at V and 3 bases at J, with 16 bases between the two ends. CDR3 coding DNA: TGTGCCAGCAACGGACTGTTTACTTTCTACGAGCAGTACTTC. Translated: CASNGLFTFYEQYF.

This clonotype was counted at least ten times. The gene calls are TRBV20-1 and TRBJ1-1; D gene ambiguous. Trimming stripped 4 bases from V and 0 bases from J, with 12 bases between. The CDR3 is made up of 14 amino acids. CDR1 and CDR2 from the germline V gene are DFQATT and SNEGSKA (reference sequence). The CDR3 DNA is TGCAGTGCTACGACAAGCCCCCTGAACACTGAAGCTTTCTTT. It specifies CSATTSPLNTEAFF.

This clonotype was counted many times. The chain carries TRBV12-3 or TRBV12-4 and TRBJ2-7; tentatively, D is TRBD2 (6 bases). V was shortened by 6 bases and J by 5 bases, with 29 bases between the two germline ends. The CDR3 totals 18 residues. The chain's CDR3 is CASSLFPPGEIAPDEQYF. For the CDR3, the DNA is TGTGCCAGCAGCCTTTTTCCTCCGGGAGAAATCGCTCCGGACGAGCAGTACTTC.

This clonotype was recorded at least ten times. This chain links TRBV18 with TRBJ2-5; TRBD1 matches 7 bases. V trimming: 3 bases; J trimming: 5 bases; junction bases outside the gene matches: 12. The germline CDR1 and CDR2 sequences are KGHSH and LQKENI. CDR3 length: 16 residues. The CDR3 DNA is TGTGCCAGCTCACCCCCAACAGGGGCCTTCAGTGAGACCCAGTACTTC. Protein product: CASSPPTGAFSETQYF.

This clonotype came up many times. This chain joins TRBV29-1 and TRBJ1-2, with D unclear. The germline V gene encodes CDR1 SQVTM and CDR2 ANQGSEA. The CDR3 has 14 amino acids. The V gene lost 6 bases and the J gene lost 6 bases, with 20 bases spanning the gap. This CDR3 is CSVPLESRFDGYTF. For the CDR3, the DNA is TGCAGCGTCCCCCTCGAGTCCAGGTTTGATGGCTACACCTTC.

This clonotype was counted many times. The chain uses TRBV29-1 and TRBJ2-7, with a possible D match to TRBD2 (5 bases). This CDR3 has 12 amino acids. The germline V gene has CDR1 SQVTM and CDR2 ANQGSEA. Trimming pared 0 bases from V and 3 bases from J, leaving 6 bases between. The CDR3 here is CSVEDAGYEQYF. In DNA form, the CDR3 reads TGCAGCGTTGAAGATGCGGGCTACGAGCAGTACTTC.

This clonotype was picked up many times. CDR3 nucleotides: TGTGCCAGCAGCTCCATGTTGGGACCCTACACTGAAGCTTTCTTT. This gives the protein CASSSMLGPYTEAFF. The V gene is TRBV12-3 or TRBV12-4, the J gene TRBJ1-1; TRBD1 is a possible D gene (5 bases). Trimming took off 6 bases at V and 3 bases at J, with 17 bases between the two ends. The CDR3 runs to 15 residues.

This clonotype was counted many times. The V gene is TRBV11-2, the J gene TRBJ2-7; D perhaps matches TRBD2 (6 bases). Germline V gene sequence: CDR1 SGHAT, CDR2 FQNNGV. CDR3 length equals 13 residues. Trimming pared 5 bases from V and 6 bases from J, leaving 14 bases between. For the CDR3, the DNA is TGTGCCAGCAGCCCCCCGGGGGTTCGCGAGCAGTACTTC. This encodes CASSPPGVREQYF.

This clonotype was observed at least ten times. The V gene is TRBV3-1, the J gene TRBJ2-1; D is possibly TRBD2 (5 bases). The germline gives CDR1 LGHDT, CDR2 YNNKEL (reference sequence). This CDR3 has 13 residues. The V end was cut by 4 bases, the J end by 6 bases, with 10 bases between. The DNA of the CDR3 is TGTGCCAGCAGCCTCGGACTTCTCAATGAGCAGTTCTTC. This codes for CASSLGLLNEQFF.

This clonotype was detected only a few times. The chain carries TRBV4-1 and TRBJ2-3, with 9 bases fitting TRBD1. The germline CDR1 and CDR2 sequences are MGHRA and YSYEKL. The CDR3 is 15 amino acids. V shed 3 bases, J shed 3 bases, and the junction held 4 bases outside the gene matches. The CDR3 region is CASSHGQGITDTQYF. The DNA for the CDR3 is TGCGCCAGCAGCCACGGACAGGGGATAACAGATACGCAGTATTTT.